Shown below are 12 T cell receptor beta chains from a single sample sequenced in a study of T cells in localized non-small cell lung cancer. The data were produced by immunoSEQ multiplex PCR, yet TCRdb's version contains in-frame clones alone and is incomplete. The sample yields about 29,000 clones, approximately 88% seen once. The sequencing used peripheral blood, collected before any cancer treatment. Source of these receptors: a male donor aged 60 or over with stage I lung adenocarcinoma.

The rearrangement uses TRBV18 and TRBJ2-2; a possible D gene is TRBD1 (6 bases). Germline CDR1 is KGHSH and CDR2 is LQKENI. Deletions cut 1 base from V and 1 base from J, with 10 bases between. The CDR3 runs to 16 residues. The DNA for the CDR3 is TGTGCCAGCTCACCACGGGCGACAGGGAACACCGGGGAGCTGTTTTTT. Its protein product is CASSPRATGNTGELFF.

CDR3 sequence reads: CAWSAGQGYEQYF. DNA for the CDR3: TGTGCCTGGAGTGCGGGACAGGGTTACGAGCAGTACTTC. The rearrangement links TRBV30 to TRBJ2-7; 9 positions match TRBD1. Germline V CDR1 and CDR2: GTSNPN, SVGIG (reference sequence). The V gene end was trimmed by 1 base and the J gene end by 4 bases; junction bases not matched to a gene: 2. CDR3 length: 13 residues. Full variable domain (rest looked up from reference TRBV30 and TRBJ2-7): SQTIHQWPATLVQPVGSPLSLECTVEGTSNPNLYWYRQAAGRGLQLLFYSVGIGQISSEVPQNLSASRPQDRQFILSSKKLLLSDSGFYLCAWSAGQGYEQYFGPGTRLTVT.

V is TRBV2 and J is TRBJ2-7; 9 bases fit TRBD1. Germline assignment: CDR1 SNHLY and CDR2 FYNNEI. V trimming: 3 bases; J trimming: 7 bases; junction bases outside the gene matches: 7. The CDR3 spans 14 residues. The CDR3: CASSDRTGAGEQYF. CDR3 nucleotides: TGTGCCAGCAGTGACAGGACAGGGGCCGGGGAGCAGTACTTC.

The chain is built from TRBV6-5 and TRBJ2-3; D is ambiguous. This CDR3 is 15 amino acids long. Trimming pared 5 bases from V and 2 bases from J, leaving 14 bases between. Germline V CDR1 and CDR2: MNHEY, SVGAGI. The CDR3 sequence: CASSLYGLFTDTQYF. In DNA, the CDR3 is TGTGCCAGCAGTCTGTACGGGCTCTTCACAGATACGCAGTATTTT.

The chain has TRBV28 and TRBJ1-6; D possibly corresponds to TRBD1 (5 bases). Between the trimmed V and J ends, which lost 2 bases and 5 bases, there was a span of 10 bases. CDR3 length equals 15 residues. CDR1 is MDHEN, CDR2 SYDVKM, per germline. In DNA form, the CDR3 reads TGTGCCAGCAGTTTAGGCCCAGGGAATAATTCACCCCTCCACTTT. As protein: CASSLGPGNNSPLHF.

The V gene is TRBV28, the J gene TRBJ2-7, with 9 bases matching TRBD2. V trimming: 7 bases; J trimming: 5 bases; junction bases outside the gene matches: 9. Germline lookup yields CDR1 MDHEN and CDR2 SYDVKM. The CDR3 sequence is 14 residues long. The DNA of the CDR3 is TGTGCCAGCACGCGGGGGGGAGTCCCCAACGAGCAGTACTTC. Translating it yields CASTRGGVPNEQYF.

The chain combines TRBV10-3 with TRBJ1-1; TRBD1 might be the D (5 bases). This CDR3 region has 14 residues. Looked up from germline, CDR1 is ENHRY and CDR2 is SYGVKD. Trimming pared 10 bases from V and 2 bases from J, leaving 17 bases between. The CDR3 region has the DNA TGTGCCACCGGGGCGGAGGGGTTAAACACTGAAGCTTTCTTT. Encoded protein: CATGAEGLNTEAFF.

This clone was seen more than once but under ten times. CDR3 sequence (DNA): TGTGCCAGCGGCAGGGTCGGCAGCAATCAGCCCCAGCATTTT. This encodes CASGRVGSNQPQHF. The rearrangement joins TRBV19 to TRBJ1-5; D is possibly TRBD1 (5 bases). Trimming took off 9 bases at V and 1 base at J, with 13 bases between the two ends. Germline loops: CDR1 LNHDA, CDR2 SQIVND (reference sequence). There are 14 residues in the CDR3.

The rearrangement joins TRBV7-4 to TRBJ1-2, with D possibly TRBD1 on 6 matching bases. Germline V CDR1 and CDR2: SGHVT, SQSDAQ. The CDR3 is 12 amino acids. Trimming removed 8 bases at V and 1 base at J, with 8 bases between. The CDR3 DNA is TGTGCCAGCGGGGGCAGTAACTATGGCTACACCTTC. Amino acids: CASGGSNYGYTF.

This clone was seen only a few times. V is TRBV19 and J is TRBJ1-1, with 8 bases that match TRBD1. The V segment lost 3 bases and the J segment 2 bases; nucleotides outside the gene matches: 2. The CDR3 loop spans 14 amino acids. CDR1 is LNHDA and CDR2 is SQIVND in the germline V gene (reference sequence). The CDR3 sequence: CASSMTGENTEAFF. CDR3 DNA: TGTGCCAGTAGTATGACAGGGGAAAACACTGAAGCTTTCTTT.

V gene TRBV6-1 combines with J gene TRBJ1-2, with unresolved D. The V gene's germline CDR1 is MNHNS and CDR2 SASEGT. The V end was cut by 0 bases, the J end by 4 bases, with 9 bases between. The CDR3 totals 14 residues. The CDR3 region is CASSEAKDFYGYTF. In DNA, the CDR3 is TGTGCCAGCAGTGAAGCGAAGGATTTCTATGGCTACACCTTC.

This clone was detected only once. The chain carries TRBV7-2 and TRBJ1-1, with D tentatively TRBD1 (5 bases). Looked up from germline, CDR1 is SGHTA and CDR2 is FQGNSA. Trimming took off 0 bases at V and 7 bases at J, with 9 bases between the two ends. The CDR3 totals 13 residues. This chain's CDR3 is CASSLALTGEAFF. In DNA, the CDR3 is TGTGCCAGCAGCTTAGCTTTAACAGGTGAAGCTTTCTTT.